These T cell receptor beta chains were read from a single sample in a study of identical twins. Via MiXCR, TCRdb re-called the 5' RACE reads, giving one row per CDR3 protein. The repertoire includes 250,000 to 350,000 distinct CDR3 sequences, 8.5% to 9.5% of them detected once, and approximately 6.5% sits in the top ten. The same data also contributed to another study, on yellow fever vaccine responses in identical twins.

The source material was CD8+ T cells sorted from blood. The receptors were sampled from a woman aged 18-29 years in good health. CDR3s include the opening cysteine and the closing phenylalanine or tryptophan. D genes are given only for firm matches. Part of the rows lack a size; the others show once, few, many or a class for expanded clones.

cdr3_nt: TGTGCCAGCAGCCCCCGAGGAGGGTTCAATGAGCAGTTCTTC
cdr3_aa: CASSPRGGFNEQFF
v_call: TRBV7-9
d_call: NA
clone_size: few
j_call: TRBJ2-1

cdr3_nt: TGTGCCAGCAGTTTAGGGGGGTTGGGGTACGAGCAGTACTTC
cdr3_aa: CASSLGGLGYEQYF
v_call: TRBV27
d_call: NA
clone_size: many
j_call: TRBJ2-7

cdr3_nt: TGCAGTGCGGGCGGGAGGGCCATAGAGACCCAGTACTTC
cdr3_aa: CSAGGRAIETQYF
v_call: TRBV20-1
d_call: TRBD2
clone_size: few
j_call: TRBJ2-5

cdr3_nt: TGTGCCAGCAGTTTTACACCGGAGCAGTTCTTC
cdr3_aa: CASSFTPEQFF
v_call: TRBV12-3/TRBV12-4
d_call: NA
clone_size: NA
j_call: TRBJ2-1

cdr3_nt: TGCAGTGCTAGAGATGGCAAGAACACTGAAGCTTTCTTT
cdr3_aa: CSARDGKNTEAFF
v_call: TRBV20-1
d_call: NA
clone_size: NA
j_call: TRBJ1-1

cdr3_nt: TGTGCCAGAAACGAGCAGTACTTC
cdr3_aa: CARNEQYF
v_call: TRBV12-3/TRBV12-4
d_call: NA
clone_size: many
j_call: TRBJ2-7

cdr3_nt: TGTGCCAGCACCTCCGGGACTAGTACCGATACGCAGTATTTT
cdr3_aa: CASTSGTSTDTQYF
v_call: TRBV12-3/TRBV12-4
d_call: TRBD2
clone_size: few
j_call: TRBJ2-3

cdr3_nt: TGTGCCAGCAGCTTAGGGGCGGGAAAAGAGACCCAGTACTTC
cdr3_aa: CASSLGAGKETQYF
v_call: TRBV7-8
d_call: NA
clone_size: few
j_call: TRBJ2-5

cdr3_nt: TGTGCCAGCAGTTTTCTAGTAGGAGATACGCAGTATTTT
cdr3_aa: CASSFLVGDTQYF
v_call: TRBV12-3/TRBV12-4
d_call: NA
clone_size: NA
j_call: TRBJ2-3

cdr3_nt: TGCAGTGCTAGAGCCAGCGGGAGCGACACAGATACGCAGTATTTT
cdr3_aa: CSARASGSDTDTQYF
v_call: TRBV20-1
d_call: TRBD2
clone_size: NA
j_call: TRBJ2-3

cdr3_nt: TGTGCCAGCAGCCAAGTTTCTGGGGTCGGCTCCTACGAGCAGTACTTC
cdr3_aa: CASSQVSGVGSYEQYF
v_call: TRBV3-1
d_call: NA
clone_size: few
j_call: TRBJ2-7

cdr3_nt: TGTGCCAGCAGTTGGGCAGGGCCCTACGAGCAGTACTTC
cdr3_aa: CASSWAGPYEQYF
v_call: TRBV27
d_call: NA
clone_size: NA
j_call: TRBJ2-7

cdr3_nt: TGTGCCAGCAGCCAAGACGCAGGACAGGGTGGACAGCCCCAGCATTTT
cdr3_aa: CASSQDAGQGGQPQHF
v_call: TRBV3-1
d_call: TRBD1
clone_size: many
j_call: TRBJ1-5

cdr3_nt: TGTGCCAGCAGTGTAGGCGCGGGCCCAGATACGCAGTATTTT
cdr3_aa: CASSVGAGPDTQYF
v_call: TRBV2
d_call: NA
clone_size: few
j_call: TRBJ2-3

cdr3_nt: TGTGCCAGCAGCGGGTCAGGGTACTCCTACGAGCAGTACTTC
cdr3_aa: CASSGSGYSYEQYF
v_call: TRBV14
d_call: NA
clone_size: NA
j_call: TRBJ2-7

cdr3_nt: TGTGCCATCAGTGAACAGGGGGCCCACAATCAGCCCCAGCATTTT
cdr3_aa: CAISEQGAHNQPQHF
v_call: TRBV10-3
d_call: TRBD1
clone_size: many
j_call: TRBJ1-5

cdr3_nt: TGTGCCAGCGATCCGGGGACACGATTCACAGATACGCAGTATTTT
cdr3_aa: CASDPGTRFTDTQYF
v_call: TRBV7-2
d_call: NA
clone_size: NA
j_call: TRBJ2-3

cdr3_nt: TGTGCCAGCACCTCAACGGGGGGGGAGGACCAAGAGACCCAGTACTTC
cdr3_aa: CASTSTGGEDQETQYF
v_call: TRBV7-9
d_call: TRBD2
clone_size: few
j_call: TRBJ2-5

cdr3_nt: TGCAGTGCTAGGTCCGGGAGGCGGGGGTACGAGCAGTACTTC
cdr3_aa: CSARSGRRGYEQYF
v_call: TRBV20-1
d_call: TRBD2
clone_size: NA
j_call: TRBJ2-7

cdr3_nt: TGTGCCAGCAGCTTAGTGGGACTAGTTCCCCATGAGCAGTTCTTC
cdr3_aa: CASSLVGLVPHEQFF
v_call: TRBV7-9
d_call: TRBD2
clone_size: NA
j_call: TRBJ2-1

cdr3_nt: TGCGCCAGCAGCCAAGATTGGGGGACAGGGGGAGAGACCCAGTACTTC
cdr3_aa: CASSQDWGTGGETQYF
v_call: TRBV4-1
d_call: TRBD1
clone_size: many
j_call: TRBJ2-5

cdr3_nt: TGCAGTGCTCCGCACCCCCCGGAAGCGGGGGGCTCCGAATCCTACAATGAGCAGTTCTTC
cdr3_aa: CSAPHPPEAGGSESYNEQFF
v_call: TRBV20-1
d_call: TRBD2
clone_size: few
j_call: TRBJ2-1

cdr3_nt: TGTGCCAGCAGCCCTTCGGGAAACGAGCAGTACTTC
cdr3_aa: CASSPSGNEQYF
v_call: TRBV11-1
d_call: NA
clone_size: many
j_call: TRBJ2-7